Following are 29 T cell receptor beta chains from one sample sequenced in a study of technical replicates of blood from a handful of donors. The repertoire was sequenced with immunoSEQ multiplex PCR; TCRdb's copy has only in-frame clones and lacks some. The sample holds approximately 45,000 clones, about 96% seen once. Sequencing input: T cells isolated from PBMCs. The source is a human donor in good health.

J is TRBJ2-1 and V is TRBV5-6, with TRBD2 matching over 9 bases. Trimming at V came to 6 bases and at J to 2 bases, leaving 9 bases not matched to a gene. The CDR3 has 16 residues. Germline V CDR1 and CDR2: SGHDT, YYEEEE. Written as DNA, the CDR3 is TGTGCCAGCAAACTTCTGACTAGCGGAACCTACAATGAGCAGTTCTTC. Translation gives CASKLLTSGTYNEQFF.

The chain couples TRBV25-1 to TRBJ1-3, with 8 bases lining up with TRBD1. The length of the CDR3 is 16 residues. Germline assignment: CDR1 MGHDK and CDR2 SYGVNS. V lost 4 bases, J lost 2 bases, and 7 bases stayed unmatched. This chain's CDR3 is CASSAAGGYPGNTIYF. The CDR3 DNA follows: TGTGCCAGCAGTGCGGCAGGGGGCTACCCTGGAAACACCATATATTTT.

The chain has TRBV6-6 and TRBJ1-5; 7 bases agree with TRBD1. The germline CDR1 and CDR2 sequences are MNHNY and SVGAGI (reference sequence). The V segment lost 2 bases and the J segment 7 bases; nucleotides outside the gene matches: 5. The CDR3 loop spans 14 amino acids. This chain's CDR3 is CASSYPGQVQPQHF. DNA of the CDR3: TGTGCCAGCAGTTACCCCGGACAGGTCCAGCCCCAGCATTTT.

A remark on this clone: The germline gene is not matched at one end of the junction; a read error may be the cause. The rearrangement links TRBV4-2 to TRBJ1-1; D not resolved. From germline, CDR1 is LGHNA and CDR2 YNFKEQ. This CDR3 has 9 residues. CDR3 sequence (DNA): TGTGCCAGCAGCCAAGATCCAGGATTT. Amino acids: CASSQDPGF.

This chain joins TRBV25-1 and TRBJ2-3; TRBD2 matches at 13 bases. V lost 8 bases to trimming and J lost 5 bases; unmatched junction nucleotides: 1. Germline values: CDR1 MGHDK, CDR2 SYGVNS. The CDR3 extends over 13 amino acids. CDR3 DNA: TGTGCCAGCGGACTAGCGGGAGTAGATACGCAGTATTTT. Translated: CASGLAGVDTQYF.

The chain recombines TRBV6-5 with TRBJ1-2; no definite D call. Trimming pared 5 bases from V and 1 base from J, leaving 14 bases between. CDR1 and CDR2 (germline): MNHEY, SVGAGI. This CDR3 has 15 amino acids. The DNA for the CDR3 is TGTGCCAGCAGTGGTCAGTCGGAGCTTAACTATGGCTACACCTTC. This encodes CASSGQSELNYGYTF.

This sequence joins TRBV5-1 and TRBJ2-7, with 9 positions matching TRBD2. V gave up 4 bases and J gave up 5 bases; unmatched junction bases: 4. The CDR3 length is 13 residues. The germline V gene encodes CDR1 SGHRS and CDR2 YFSETQ. CDR3 loop: CASSPRTSDEQYF. DNA of the CDR3: TGCGCCAGCAGCCCGAGGACTAGCGACGAGCAGTACTTC.

The chain uses TRBV10-1 and TRBJ1-5; D possibly corresponds to TRBD1 (6 bases). The CDR3 has 15 residues. Germline V gene sequence: CDR1 WNHNN, CDR2 SYGVQD (reference sequence). V lost 2 bases and J lost 7, with 15 bases in between. The CDR3 loop is CASSEVTGSRQPQHF. Written as DNA, the CDR3 is TGCGCCAGCAGTGAGGTTACAGGGAGTCGGCAGCCCCAGCATTTT.

V gene TRBV27 combines with J gene TRBJ2-3; 7 bases map to TRBD1. Germline V gene sequence: CDR1 MNHEY, CDR2 SMNVEV (reference sequence). J lost 3 bases, V lost 5 bases, and 11 bases had no gene match. The CDR3 sequence is 16 residues long. The CDR3 DNA is TGTGCCAGCAGTGACAGGGTAACGTATGTAACAGATACGCAGTATTTT. Translating it yields CASSDRVTYVTDTQYF.

The rearrangement joins TRBV5-1 to TRBJ2-3; 10 nucleotides line up with TRBD2. The V and J ends lost 5 bases and 1 base, in that order; junction bases with no gene match: 1. The germline gives CDR1 SGHRS, CDR2 YFSETQ. CDR3 size: 14 residues. CDR3 in amino acids: CASRAGGGTDTQYF. DNA for the CDR3: TGCGCCAGCAGAGCGGGAGGGGGCACAGATACGCAGTATTTT.

The chain couples TRBV29-1 to TRBJ2-3; maybe TRBD1 (5 bases). Trimming took 4 bases from V and 4 from J, leaving 9 bases between them. Germline CDR1 reads SQVTM; CDR2 reads ANQGSEA. The CDR3 is 12 residues long. The CDR3 loop reads CSVVQGADTQYF. The CDR3 nucleotides are TGCAGCGTTGTCCAGGGCGCAGATACGCAGTATTTT.

The CDR3 is CASSLVGGSRETQYF. CDR3 sequence (DNA): TGTGCCAGCAGCTTGGTAGGGGGCTCACGAGAGACCCAGTACTTC. The J gene is TRBJ2-5, the V gene TRBV5-4, with 7 bases matching TRBD1. The CDR3 is 15 amino acids. Germline V lookup: CDR1 SGHNT, CDR2 YYREEE (reference sequence). The ends lost 0 bases at V and 4 bases at J; junction bases unmatched: 6. Looking up the rest from reference TRBV5-4 and TRBJ2-5 gives the full variable domain: ETGVTQSPTHLIKTRGQQVTLRCSSQSGHNTVSWYQQALGQGPQFIFQYYREEENGRGNFPPRFSGLQFPNYSSELNVNALELDDSALYLCASSLVGGSRETQYFGPGTRLLVL.

This sequence joins TRBV7-2 and TRBJ2-1; possible D gene TRBD2, 6 bases. The germline CDR1 and CDR2 sequences are SGHTA and FQGNSA. The CDR3 runs to 16 residues. V gave up 4 bases and J gave up 6 bases, with 19 bases separating them. The CDR3 sequence: CASSWRDFASPNEQFF. The CDR3 DNA is TGTGCCAGCAGCTGGCGGGACTTCGCATCGCCCAATGAGCAGTTCTTC. Together with reference TRBV7-2 and TRBJ2-1, the CDR3 gives the full variable domain: GAGVSQSPSNKVTEKGKDVELRCDPISGHTALYWYRQSLGQGLEFLIYFQGNSAPDKSGLPSDRFSAERTGGSVSTLTIQRTQQEDSAVYLCASSWRDFASPNEQFFGPGTRLTVL.

This chain uses TRBV27 with TRBJ2-3; 9 bases align to TRBD1. The junction had 8 bases not matched to a gene; V was cut back by 8 bases and J by 2 bases. This CDR3 spans 15 amino acids. Germline V gene sequence: CDR1 MNHEY, CDR2 SMNVEV (reference sequence). The CDR3 DNA sequence: TGTGCCAGCGGTCGATCACAGGGGGCCACAGATACGCAGTATTTT. Protein: CASGRSQGATDTQYF.

The gene calls are TRBV11-3 and TRBJ1-1; D call uncertain. CDR1 SGHNT and CDR2 YENEEA come from the germline V gene. CDR3 length: 12 residues. V lost 4 bases and J lost 3, with 6 bases in between. DNA of the CDR3: TGTGCCAGCAGCTCCACGGACACTGAAGCTTTCTTT. Encoded protein: CASSSTDTEAFF.

In this sample, this clone turned up once. This rearrangement joins TRBV13 to TRBJ1-2; TRBD1 is a possible D gene (6 bases). V was cut by 0 bases and J by 7 bases, with 12 bases left in between. Germline V CDR1 and CDR2: PRHDT, FYEKMQ (reference sequence). The CDR3 has 14 amino acids. The CDR3 DNA is TGTGCCAGCAGCTTAGGCTTACAGGGAGCTGGCTACACCTTC. Protein: CASSLGLQGAGYTF.

The V call is TRBV27, the J call TRBJ1-2; the D gene is possibly TRBD1 (5 bases). Germline V gene sequence: CDR1 MNHEY, CDR2 SMNVEV (reference sequence). The ends were cut back, 6 bases at V and 8 bases at J, with 16 bases in the middle. The CDR3 loop spans 13 amino acids. The CDR3 here is CASSPGLKTGYTF. CDR3 sequence (DNA): TGTGCCAGCAGCCCGGGACTAAAAACAGGCTACACCTTC.

The V call is TRBV2, the J call TRBJ1-1; no reliable D call. With 11 bases removed from V and 6 bases from J, the gap between germline ends came to 22 bases. The V gene's germline CDR1 is SNHLY and CDR2 FYNNEI. This CDR3 is built from 14 residues. The CDR3 bases are TGTGCCTCCGGGGTAGGCGCCCTCCTACCTGAAGCTTTCTTT. Translation: CASGVGALLPEAFF.

V gene TRBV28 combines with J gene TRBJ2-2; 9 nucleotides match TRBD2. Losses at the gene ends were 5 bases for V and 4 bases for J; bases not matched to a gene: 8. The CDR3 totals 16 residues. Per the germline V gene, CDR1 is MDHEN and CDR2 is SYDVKM. For the CDR3, the DNA is TGTGCCAGCAGTGATCCGGGACTAGCTGTCACCGGGGAGCTGTTTTTT. This gives the protein CASSDPGLAVTGELFF.

V is TRBV29-1 and J is TRBJ2-1; D unclear. The CDR3 length is 13 residues. V was cut by 5 bases and J by 3 bases, with 11 bases left in between. Germline CDR1 SQVTM, CDR2 ANQGSEA. The CDR3 sequence is CSVKTSHYNEQFF. The CDR3 bases are TGCAGCGTTAAAACGAGTCACTACAATGAGCAGTTCTTC.

This chain joins TRBV7-2 and TRBJ1-5; D is possibly TRBD1 (5 bases). CDR1 is SGHTA and CDR2 is FQGNSA in the germline V gene. V lost 5 bases and J 0 bases, leaving 14 bases between the germline ends. This CDR3 has 16 residues. The CDR3 loop is CASSLFGGVSNQPQHF. DNA for the CDR3: TGTGCCAGCAGCCTCTTTGGGGGGGTTAGCAATCAGCCCCAGCATTTT.

V gene TRBV7-9 combines with J gene TRBJ1-2, with D hard to call. The CDR3 has 13 amino acids. V lost 8 bases, J lost 0 bases, and 10 bases lay in between. Germline V gene sequence: CDR1 SEHNR, CDR2 FQNEAQ (reference sequence). CDR3 sequence reads: CASPTSTNYGYTF. CDR3 nucleotides: TGTGCCAGCCCGACAAGTACTAACTATGGCTACACCTTC. Drawing the rest from reference TRBV7-9 and TRBJ1-2, the complete variable domain is DTGVSQNPRHKITKRGQNVTFRCDPISEHNRLYWYRQTLGQGPEFLTYFQNEAQLEKSRLLSDRFSAERPKGSFSTLEIQRTEQGDSAMYLCASPTSTNYGYTFGSGTRLTVV.

The CDR3 DNA reads as TGTGCTAGTGCAGCGGGACTTTACAATGAGCAGTTCTTC. It codes for CASAAGLYNEQFF. The genes are TRBV27 and TRBJ2-1; 7 bases agree with TRBD2. Germline values: CDR1 MNHEY, CDR2 SMNVEV (reference sequence). The CDR3 contains 13 residues.

The chain's CDR3 is CASSPQTGGGSGANVLTF. CDR3 coding DNA: TGCGCCAGCAGCCCACAGACAGGGGGCGGCTCTGGGGCCAACGTCCTGACTTTC. The V gene is TRBV4-3, the J gene TRBJ2-6; 10 bases are shared with TRBD1. Per germline, CDR1 LGHNA and CDR2 YSLEER. This CDR3 spans 18 amino acids. V trimming: 4 bases; J trimming: 0 bases; junction bases outside the gene matches: 6.

The rearrangement joins TRBV6-1 to TRBJ2-2; 7 nucleotides line up with TRBD2. J was trimmed by 6 bases and V by 6 bases; bases with no gene match: 7. Germline V gene sequence: CDR1 MNHNS, CDR2 SASEGT. The CDR3 runs 14 residues. The CDR3 DNA is TGTGCCAGCAGGAGGGACCGGGGGGCCGGGGAGCTGTTTTTT. This codes for CASRRDRGAGELFF.

V usage is TRBV5-4 and J usage is TRBJ2-1; perhaps TRBD1 as D (6 bases). Germline V gene lookup returns CDR1 SGHNT and CDR2 YYREEE (reference sequence). This CDR3 spans 13 amino acids. V was shortened by 5 bases and J by 4 bases, with 10 bases between the two germline ends. The CDR3 is CASRRTEYNEQFF. CDR3 DNA: TGTGCCAGCAGAAGGACAGAATACAATGAGCAGTTCTTC.

V and J are TRBV29-1 and TRBJ1-1; tentatively, D is TRBD1 (6 bases). Germline CDR1 is SQVTM and CDR2 is ANQGSEA. Trimming stripped 5 bases from V and 8 bases from J, with 12 bases between. The CDR3 sequence is 11 residues long. In nucleotides, the CDR3 is TGCAGCGTTCACGAGACAGGAGAAGCTTTCTTT. Its protein is CSVHETGEAFF.

The genes are TRBV5-1 and TRBJ2-7; D remains ambiguous. V was pared by 4 bases and J by 5 bases, with 13 bases between. CDR3 size: 13 residues. Germline CDR1 SGHRS, CDR2 YFSETQ. The CDR3 is CASSPPLTDEQYF. Written as DNA, the CDR3 is TGCGCCAGCAGCCCTCCCCTTACGGACGAGCAGTACTTC.

This chain connects TRBV27 to TRBJ2-3; possibly TRBD1 for D (5 bases). Trimming left V 8 bases short and J 2 bases short, with 20 bases between. Germline CDR1 reads MNHEY; CDR2 reads SMNVEV (reference sequence). This CDR3 contains 16 residues. CDR3 protein: CASSDSFGSPTDTQYF. The CDR3 nucleotides read TGTGCCAGCTCCGACAGTTTTGGGTCCCCCACAGATACGCAGTATTTT.